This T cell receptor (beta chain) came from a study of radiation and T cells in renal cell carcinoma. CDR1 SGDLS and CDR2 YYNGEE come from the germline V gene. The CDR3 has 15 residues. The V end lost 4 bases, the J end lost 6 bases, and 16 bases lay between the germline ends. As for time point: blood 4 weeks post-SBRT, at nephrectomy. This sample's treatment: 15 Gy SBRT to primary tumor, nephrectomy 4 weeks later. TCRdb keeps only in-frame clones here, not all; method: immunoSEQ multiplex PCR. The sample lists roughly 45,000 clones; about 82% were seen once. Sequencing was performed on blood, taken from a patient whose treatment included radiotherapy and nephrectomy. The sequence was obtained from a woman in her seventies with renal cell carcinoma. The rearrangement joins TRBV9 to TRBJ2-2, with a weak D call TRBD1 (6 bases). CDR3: CASSPGTPRAGELFF. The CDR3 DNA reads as TGTGCCAGCAGCCCTGGGACACCTCGGGCCGGGGAGCTGTTTTTT.